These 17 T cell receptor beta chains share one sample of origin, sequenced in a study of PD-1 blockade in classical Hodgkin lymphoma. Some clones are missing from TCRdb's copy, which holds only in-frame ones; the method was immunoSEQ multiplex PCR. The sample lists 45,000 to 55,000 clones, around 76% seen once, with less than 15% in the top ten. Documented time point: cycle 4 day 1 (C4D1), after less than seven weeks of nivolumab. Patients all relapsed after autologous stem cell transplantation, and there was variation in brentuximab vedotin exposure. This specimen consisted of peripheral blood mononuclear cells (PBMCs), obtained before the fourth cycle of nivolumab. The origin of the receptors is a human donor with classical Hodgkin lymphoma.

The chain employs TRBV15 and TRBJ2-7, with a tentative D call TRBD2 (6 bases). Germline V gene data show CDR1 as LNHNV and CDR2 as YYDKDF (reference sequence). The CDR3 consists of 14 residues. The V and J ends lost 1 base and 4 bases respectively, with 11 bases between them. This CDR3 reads CATSRGGDSYEQYF. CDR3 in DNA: TGTGCCACCAGCAGAGGGGGGGATTCTTACGAGCAGTACTTC.

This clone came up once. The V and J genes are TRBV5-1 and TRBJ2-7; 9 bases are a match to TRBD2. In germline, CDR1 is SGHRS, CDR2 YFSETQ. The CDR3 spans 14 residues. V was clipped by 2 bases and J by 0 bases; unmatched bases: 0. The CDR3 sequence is CASSFSGSSYEQYF. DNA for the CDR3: TGCGCCAGCAGCTTTAGCGGGAGCTCCTACGAGCAGTACTTC.

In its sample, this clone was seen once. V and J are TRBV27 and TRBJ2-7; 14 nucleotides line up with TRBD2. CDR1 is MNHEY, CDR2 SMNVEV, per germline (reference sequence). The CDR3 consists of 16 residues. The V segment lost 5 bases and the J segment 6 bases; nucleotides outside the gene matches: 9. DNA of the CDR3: TGTGCCAGCAGTGTCGGGACTAGCGGGAGACGTAGCGAGCAGTACTTC. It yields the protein CASSVGTSGRRSEQYF.

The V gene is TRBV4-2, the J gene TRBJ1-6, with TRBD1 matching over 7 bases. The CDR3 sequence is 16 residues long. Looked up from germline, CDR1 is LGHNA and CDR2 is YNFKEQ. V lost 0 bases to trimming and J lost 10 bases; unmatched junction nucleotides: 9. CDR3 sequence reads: CASSQDPWQGESPLHF. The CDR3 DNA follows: TGTGCCAGCAGCCAAGACCCCTGGCAGGGGGAATCACCCCTCCACTTT.

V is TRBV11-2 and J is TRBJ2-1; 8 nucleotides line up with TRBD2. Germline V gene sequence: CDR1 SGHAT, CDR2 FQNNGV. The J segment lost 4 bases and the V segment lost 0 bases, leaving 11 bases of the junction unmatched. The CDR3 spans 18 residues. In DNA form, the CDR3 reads TGTGCCAGCAGCTTAGATATTGGGGCGGCTAGCGGGTACAATGAGCAGTTCTTC. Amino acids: CASSLDIGAASGYNEQFF. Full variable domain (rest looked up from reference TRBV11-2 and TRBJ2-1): EAGVAQSPRYKIIEKRQSVAFWCNPISGHATLYWYQQILGQGPKLLIQFQNNGVVDDSQLPKDRFSAERLKGVDSTLKIQPAKLEDSAVYLCASSLDIGAASGYNEQFFGPGTRLTVL.

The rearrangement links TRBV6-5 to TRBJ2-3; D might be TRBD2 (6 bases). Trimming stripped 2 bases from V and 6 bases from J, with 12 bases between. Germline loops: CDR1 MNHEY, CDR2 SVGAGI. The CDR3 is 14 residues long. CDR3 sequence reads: CASSYTGEVDTQYF. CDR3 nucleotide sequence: TGTGCCAGCAGTTACACGGGGGAGGTGGATACGCAGTATTTT.

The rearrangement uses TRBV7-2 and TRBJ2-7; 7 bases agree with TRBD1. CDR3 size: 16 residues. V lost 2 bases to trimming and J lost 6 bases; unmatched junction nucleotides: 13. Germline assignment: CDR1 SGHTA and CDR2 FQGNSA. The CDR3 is CASSLKEFDRASEQYF. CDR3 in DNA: TGTGCCAGCAGCTTAAAAGAATTCGACAGGGCTAGCGAGCAGTACTTC.

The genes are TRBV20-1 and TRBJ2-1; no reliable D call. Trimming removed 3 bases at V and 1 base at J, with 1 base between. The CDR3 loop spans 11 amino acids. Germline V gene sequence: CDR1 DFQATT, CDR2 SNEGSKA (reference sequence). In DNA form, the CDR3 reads TGCAGTGCTAGTTCCTACAATGAGCAGTTCTTC. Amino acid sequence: CSASSYNEQFF.

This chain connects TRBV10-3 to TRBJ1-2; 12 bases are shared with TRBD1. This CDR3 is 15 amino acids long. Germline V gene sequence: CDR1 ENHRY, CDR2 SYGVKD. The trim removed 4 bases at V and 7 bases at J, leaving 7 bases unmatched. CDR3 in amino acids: CAISAQGQGAGGYTF. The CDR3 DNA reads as TGTGCCATCAGTGCTCAGGGACAGGGGGCCGGTGGCTACACCTTC.

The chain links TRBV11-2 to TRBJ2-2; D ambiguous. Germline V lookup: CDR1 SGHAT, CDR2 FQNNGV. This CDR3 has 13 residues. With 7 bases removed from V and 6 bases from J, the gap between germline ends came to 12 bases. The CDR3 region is CASTLDLAGELFF. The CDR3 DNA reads TGTGCCAGCACCCTAGACCTAGCCGGGGAGCTGTTTTTT.

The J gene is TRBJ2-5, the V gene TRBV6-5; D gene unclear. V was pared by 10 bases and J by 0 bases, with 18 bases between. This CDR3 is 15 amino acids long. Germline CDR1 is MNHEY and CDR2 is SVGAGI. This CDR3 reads CATRAPGPYQETQYF. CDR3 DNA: TGTGCCACCCGCGCTCCGGGTCCGTACCAAGAGACCCAGTACTTC.

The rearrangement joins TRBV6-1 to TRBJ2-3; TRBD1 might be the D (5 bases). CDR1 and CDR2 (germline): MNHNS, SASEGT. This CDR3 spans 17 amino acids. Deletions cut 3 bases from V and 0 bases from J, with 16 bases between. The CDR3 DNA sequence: TGTGCCAGCAGTGATAAGGGCCGACAGACTAGCACAGATACGCAGTATTTT. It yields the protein CASSDKGRQTSTDTQYF.

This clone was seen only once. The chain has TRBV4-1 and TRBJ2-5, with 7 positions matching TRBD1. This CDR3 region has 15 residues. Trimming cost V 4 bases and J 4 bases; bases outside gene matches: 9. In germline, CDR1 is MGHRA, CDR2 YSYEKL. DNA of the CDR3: TGCGCCAGCAGCCGATTAAACAGGGGACGAGAGACCCAGTACTTC. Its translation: CASSRLNRGRETQYF.

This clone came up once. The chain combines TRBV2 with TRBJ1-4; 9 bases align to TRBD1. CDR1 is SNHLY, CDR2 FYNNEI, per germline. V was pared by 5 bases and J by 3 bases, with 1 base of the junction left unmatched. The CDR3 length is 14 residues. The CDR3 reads CASSRQGANEKLFF. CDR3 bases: TGTGCCAGCAGTCGACAGGGGGCTAATGAAAAACTGTTTTTT.

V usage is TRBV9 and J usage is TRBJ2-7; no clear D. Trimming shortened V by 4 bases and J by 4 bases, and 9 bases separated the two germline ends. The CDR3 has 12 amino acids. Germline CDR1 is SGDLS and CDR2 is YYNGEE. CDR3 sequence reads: CASSSAGYEQYF. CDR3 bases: TGTGCCAGCAGCTCAGCCGGATACGAGCAGTACTTC.

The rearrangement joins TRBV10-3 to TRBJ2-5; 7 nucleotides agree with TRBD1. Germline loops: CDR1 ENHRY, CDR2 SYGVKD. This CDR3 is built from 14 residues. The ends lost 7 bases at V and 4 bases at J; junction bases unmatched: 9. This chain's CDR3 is CAINRQGEGETQYF. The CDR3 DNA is TGTGCCATCAACAGACAGGGTGAGGGAGAGACCCAGTACTTC.

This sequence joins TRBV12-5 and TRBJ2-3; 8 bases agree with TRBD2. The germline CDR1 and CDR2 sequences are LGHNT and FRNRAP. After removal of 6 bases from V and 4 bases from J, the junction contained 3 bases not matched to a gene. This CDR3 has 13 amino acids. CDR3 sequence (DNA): TGTGCTAGTGGCCGGACTAGCTCAGATACGCAGTATTTT. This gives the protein CASGRTSSDTQYF.